A single sample is the source of the 11 T cell receptor beta chains below, sequenced in a study of blood T cells in healthy people across ages (dated by TCRdb to about 2015). Library preparation employed 5' RACE. TCRdb names Illumina HiSeq 2500 as the instrument used. The second PCR ran for roughly 6 to 11 cycles and used a J-beta primer mix along with a sample-barcoded 5' primer. TCRdb ran its own pipeline on the public reads, namely fastp trimming at Q25 and MiXCR clone calling, and kept in-frame beta chains. Every distinct CDR3 protein forms one entry, paired with its most common genes and DNA. Present in this sample are about 780,000 distinct CDR3 sequences, about half of which were seen just once. The top ten hold roughly 18% of the sample. What was sequenced was blood. The receptors were gathered from a man at least 80 years old in good health.

The chain recombines TRBV29-1 with TRBJ1-3; a weak D match, TRBD1 (6 bases). This CDR3 is built from 12 residues. Trimming removed 7 bases at V and 4 bases at J, with 11 bases between. Per germline, CDR1 SQVTM and CDR2 ANQGSEA. The CDR3 sequence is CSAQGVGNTIYF. In DNA form, the CDR3 reads TGCAGCGCACAGGGAGTGGGAAACACCATATATTTT.

This sequence joins TRBV20-1 and TRBJ2-2, with unresolved D. The germline V and J ends were trimmed by 6 bases and 5 bases, with 16 bases remaining between them. This CDR3 has 14 amino acids. Germline assignment: CDR1 DFQATT and CDR2 SNEGSKA (reference sequence). CDR3 DNA: TGCAGTGCCCTGGACCCAGATGGGACCGGGGAGCTGTTTTTT. Translation: CSALDPDGTGELFF.

This clonotype appeared many times. The chain uses TRBV4-2 and TRBJ2-1; D unresolved. The CDR3 extends over 12 amino acids. V dropped 1 base and J dropped 6 bases, with 4 bases sitting between them. Germline CDR1 LGHNA, CDR2 YNFKEQ. The CDR3 DNA is TGTGCCAGCAGCCAAGTTATCAATGAGCAGTTCTTC. It is translated as CASSQVINEQFF.

This chain uses TRBV7-2 with TRBJ1-3; D remains unclear. Germline V gene sequence: CDR1 SGHTA, CDR2 FQGNSA. Trimming took 1 base from V and 0 from J, leaving 4 bases between them. The CDR3 is made up of 14 amino acids. The CDR3 DNA follows: TGTGCCAGCAGCTTAGTTTACTCTGGAAACACCATATATTTT. It translates to CASSLVYSGNTIYF.

V and J are TRBV13 and TRBJ2-7, with D tentatively TRBD2 (5 bases). TRBJ2-5 matches the DNA end more closely, so the J call is doubtful. CDR3 size: 13 residues. Germline V gene sequence: CDR1 PRHDT, CDR2 FYEKMQ (reference sequence). CDR3 sequence (DNA): TGTGCCAGCAGCCCGGGATGGGAAGAGACCCAGTACTTC. Its translation: CASSPGWEETQYF.

The chain has TRBV12-3 or TRBV12-4 and TRBJ2-7; D gene uncertain. The V end lost 6 bases, the J end lost 5 bases, and 17 bases lay between the germline ends. The CDR3 is 14 residues long. CDR3 residues: CASSSAGVGDEQYF. The CDR3, as DNA: TGTGCCAGCAGCTCCGCCGGCGTCGGTGACGAGCAGTACTTC.

This clonotype occurred a few times. J is TRBJ1-1 and V is TRBV4-3; the D is unclear. Germline V gene data show CDR1 as LGHNA and CDR2 as YSLEER. Trimming shortened V by 0 bases and J by 1 base, and 9 bases separated the two germline ends. The CDR3 consists of 15 residues. The CDR3 sequence is CASSQDRAANTEAFF. CDR3 nucleotides: TGCGCCAGCAGCCAAGATAGGGCTGCGAACACTGAAGCTTTCTTT.

The chain has TRBV24-1 and TRBJ2-1; 12 nucleotides match TRBD2. Germline V gene data show CDR1 as KGHDR and CDR2 as SFDVKD. The V segment lost 3 bases and the J segment 7 bases; nucleotides outside the gene matches: 6. CDR3 length equals 16 residues. The CDR3 reads CATSDGGLAGKNEQFF. As DNA, the CDR3 is TGTGCCACCAGTGATGGCGGACTAGCGGGGAAGAATGAGCAGTTCTTC.

The chain carries TRBV7-6 and TRBJ2-3, with 12 nucleotides matching TRBD2. The CDR3 has 17 amino acids. Germline loops: CDR1 SGHVS, CDR2 FNYEAQ. V shed 3 bases and J 4 bases; nucleotides not matched to a gene: 8. The DNA of the CDR3 is TGTGCCAGCAGCTTGCGGACTAGCGGGACGAGGGCAGATACGCAGTATTTT. It translates to CASSLRTSGTRADTQYF.

This clonotype was observed a single time. The V gene is TRBV20-1, the J gene TRBJ2-2; D is perhaps TRBD1 (5 bases). The V gene lost 0 bases and the J gene lost 5 bases, with 16 bases spanning the gap. The CDR3 length is 16 residues. The germline CDR1 and CDR2 sequences are DFQATT and SNEGSKA (reference sequence). The CDR3 nucleotides read TGCAGTGCTAGAGAATTTGGGGCCGGGTGGACCGGGGAGCTGTTTTTT. This codes for CSAREFGAGWTGELFF.

This clonotype was detected only a few times. V gene TRBV7-3 combines with J gene TRBJ2-3; TRBD2 might be the D (5 bases). In germline, CDR1 is SGHTA, CDR2 FQGTGA. With 2 bases removed from V and 0 bases from J, the gap between germline ends came to 12 bases. This CDR3 spans 16 amino acids. CDR3 in amino acids: CASSLFGRPSTDTQYF. CDR3 DNA: TGTGCCAGCAGCTTATTTGGGAGACCTAGCACAGATACGCAGTATTTT.